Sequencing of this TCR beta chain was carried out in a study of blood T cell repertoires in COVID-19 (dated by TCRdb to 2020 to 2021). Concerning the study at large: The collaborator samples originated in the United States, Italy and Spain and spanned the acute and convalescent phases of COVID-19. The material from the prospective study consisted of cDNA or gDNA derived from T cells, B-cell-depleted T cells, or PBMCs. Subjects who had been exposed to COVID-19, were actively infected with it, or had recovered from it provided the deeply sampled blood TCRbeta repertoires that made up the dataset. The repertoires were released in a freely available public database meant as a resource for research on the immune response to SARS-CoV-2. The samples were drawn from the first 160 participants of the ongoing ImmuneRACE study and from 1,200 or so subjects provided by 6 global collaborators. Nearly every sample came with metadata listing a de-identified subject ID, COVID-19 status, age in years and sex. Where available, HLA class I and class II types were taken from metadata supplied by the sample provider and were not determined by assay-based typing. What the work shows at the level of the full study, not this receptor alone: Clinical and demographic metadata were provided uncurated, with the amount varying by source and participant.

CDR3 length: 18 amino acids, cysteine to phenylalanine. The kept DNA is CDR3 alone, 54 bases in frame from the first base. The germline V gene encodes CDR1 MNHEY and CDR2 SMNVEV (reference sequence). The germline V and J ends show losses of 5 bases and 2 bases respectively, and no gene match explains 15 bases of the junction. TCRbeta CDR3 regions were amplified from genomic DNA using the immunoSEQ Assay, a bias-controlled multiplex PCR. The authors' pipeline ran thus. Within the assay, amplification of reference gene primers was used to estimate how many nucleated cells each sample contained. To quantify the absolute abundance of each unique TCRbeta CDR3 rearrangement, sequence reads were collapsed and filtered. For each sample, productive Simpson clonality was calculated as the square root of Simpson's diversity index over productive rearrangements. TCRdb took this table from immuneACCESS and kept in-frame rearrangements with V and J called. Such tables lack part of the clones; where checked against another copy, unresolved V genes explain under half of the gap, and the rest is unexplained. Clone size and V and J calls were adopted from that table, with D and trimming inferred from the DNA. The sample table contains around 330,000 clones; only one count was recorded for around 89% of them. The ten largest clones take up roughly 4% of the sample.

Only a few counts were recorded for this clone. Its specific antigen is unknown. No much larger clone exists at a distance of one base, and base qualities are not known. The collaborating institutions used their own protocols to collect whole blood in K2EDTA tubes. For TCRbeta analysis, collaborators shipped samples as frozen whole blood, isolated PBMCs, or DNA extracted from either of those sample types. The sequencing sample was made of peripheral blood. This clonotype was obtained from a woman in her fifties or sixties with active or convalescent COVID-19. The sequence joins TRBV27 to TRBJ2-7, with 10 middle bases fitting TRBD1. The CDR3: CASSIAFSGTGVPYEQYF. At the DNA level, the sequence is TGTGCCAGCAGTATAGCGTTTTCCGGGACAGGGGTTCCCTACGAGCAGTACTTC.